Below are 27 T cell receptor beta chains sequenced from a single sample in a study of T cells after yellow fever vaccination. TCRdb re-called the 5' RACE reads through MiXCR, storing one row per CDR3 protein. Of fewer than 100,000 distinct CDR3 sequences detected, approximately 8.4% appear once; the ten largest clones hold over 15%. Sequencing was performed on CD8+ T cells not binding an NS4B(214-222) dextramer, sorted from PBMCs, taken around 15 days after the first yellow fever vaccination. All receptors derive from a man aged 18-30 years who received the YFV17D yellow fever vaccine.

The V and J genes are TRBV4-1 and TRBJ1-2; a possible D gene is TRBD1 (5 bases). V was trimmed by 4 bases and J by 3 bases, leaving 15 bases between them. CDR3 length: 15 residues. Looked up from germline, CDR1 is MGHRA and CDR2 is YSYEKL. CDR3 sequence: CASSRASGGDYGYTF. The CDR3 DNA reads TGCGCCAGCAGCCGAGCGAGCGGGGGAGACTATGGCTACACCTTC.

V gene TRBV6-1 combines with J gene TRBJ2-7; no clear D gene. Trimming pared 1 base from V and 2 bases from J, leaving 12 bases between. Germline V gives CDR1 MNHNS, CDR2 SASEGT. The CDR3 is 15 residues long. This CDR3 is CASSEEASAPYEQYV. The CDR3 DNA sequence: TGTGCCAGCAGTGAAGAGGCCAGCGCCCCCTACGAGCAGTACGTC.

This clonotype has ten or more counts. This rearrangement joins TRBV3-1 to TRBJ1-6; D remains ambiguous. V was clipped by 2 bases and J by 6 bases, with 8 bases between them. Germline V gene sequence: CDR1 LGHDT, CDR2 YNNKEL (reference sequence). The CDR3 loop spans 14 amino acids. The CDR3 DNA reads TGTGCCAGCAGCCAAATGACGGGTAATTCACCCCTCCACTTT. Residues: CASSQMTGNSPLHF.

The chain uses TRBV7-3 and TRBJ1-4; perhaps TRBD1 as D (5 bases). Germline V lookup: CDR1 SGHTA, CDR2 FQGTGA. Deletions cut 5 bases from V and 5 bases from J, with 12 bases between. The CDR3 length is 14 residues. CDR3 in amino acids: CASSPGPKNEKLFF. The CDR3 DNA reads TGTGCCAGCAGCCCGGGACCGAAGAATGAAAAACTGTTTTTT.

The chain links TRBV27 to TRBJ2-3; the D is unclear. Germline CDR1 reads MNHEY; CDR2 reads SMNVEV (reference sequence). Trimming took off 7 bases at V and 5 bases at J, with 16 bases between the two ends. This CDR3 is 14 amino acids long. In DNA, the CDR3 is TGTGCCAGCAAGGAGACTGGTGCGAGAGATACGCAGTATTTT. It encodes CASKETGARDTQYF.

In this sample, this clonotype turned up a few times. The chain has TRBV5-1 and TRBJ1-1; D perhaps matches TRBD1 (5 bases). The V gene's germline CDR1 is SGHRS and CDR2 YFSETQ. V was trimmed by 4 bases and J by 4 bases, leaving 17 bases between them. There are 15 residues in the CDR3. The CDR3 reads CASSAPGGVGTEAFF. CDR3 nucleotide sequence: TGCGCCAGCAGCGCCCCCGGAGGGGTTGGCACTGAAGCTTTCTTT.

Of note for this clonotype: At one of its ends the junction is not consistent with the germline gene, which may arise from a read error. This chain uses TRBV6-1 with TRBJ2-6; 12 bases are a match to TRBD2. CDR1 is MNHNS, CDR2 SASEGT, per germline. The CDR3 runs 18 residues. CDR3 DNA sequence: TGTGCCAGCAGTCCTGCTAGCGGGGGGGCCTCTGCGGCCAACGTCCTGACTTTC. Translated: CASSPASGGASAANVLTF.

This clonotype was detected only a few times. The rearrangement uses TRBV28 and TRBJ1-6; TRBD1 matches 8 bases. J lost 9 bases, V lost 5 bases, and 6 bases had no gene match. The CDR3 length is 14 residues. CDR1 and CDR2 from the germline V gene are MDHEN and SYDVKM. DNA for the CDR3: TGTGCCAGCAGTCTCCCAGACAGGGGTTCACCCCTCCACTTT. Its translation is CASSLPDRGSPLHF.

This clonotype has a handful of counts. The CDR3 DNA reads TGCGCCAGCAGCCAAGGTATAGGGTGGGATACGCAGTATTTT. This sequence encodes CASSQGIGWDTQYF. The chain recombines TRBV4-1 with TRBJ2-3; D is unresolved. CDR1 MGHRA and CDR2 YSYEKL come from the germline V gene. The V gene lost 1 base and the J gene lost 6 bases, with 11 bases spanning the gap. This CDR3 is 14 amino acids long.

A few counts support this clonotype. This chain uses TRBV12-3 or TRBV12-4 with TRBJ1-1, with TRBD1 as a possible D gene (6 bases). This CDR3 has 14 amino acids. Deletions cut 6 bases from V and 4 bases from J, with 15 bases between. CDR3 sequence (DNA): TGTGCCAGCAGGACGGACAGCCGTAGCACTGAAGCTTTCTTT. Translation: CASRTDSRSTEAFF.

V is TRBV5-1 and J is TRBJ1-1; D unresolved. In germline, CDR1 is SGHRS, CDR2 YFSETQ. CDR3 size: 14 residues. The germline V and J ends were trimmed by 4 bases and 8 bases, with 18 bases remaining between them. CDR3 DNA: TGCGCCAGCAGCCTGGAGGGCCCCCCCTGGGAAGCTTTCTTT. Its protein product is CASSLEGPPWEAFF.

CDR3 region: CAWSVGRHSGANVLTF. For the CDR3, the DNA is TGTGCCTGGAGTGTGGGTCGGCACTCTGGGGCCAACGTCCTGACTTTC. This chain connects TRBV30 to TRBJ2-6; the D is unclear. The CDR3 is 16 residues long. Trimming cost V 0 bases and J 0 bases, with 9 bases left between them. Per germline, CDR1 GTSNPN and CDR2 SVGIG (reference sequence).

This clonotype came up a few times. This chain uses TRBV4-3 with TRBJ2-2; D is tentatively TRBD1 or TRBD2 (7 bases each). V lost 3 bases and J lost 0, with 17 bases in between. The CDR3 sequence is 18 residues long. Germline CDR1 and CDR2: LGHNA and YSLEER. CDR3 region: CASSQPPQGGANTGELFF. CDR3 DNA: TGCGCCAGCAGCCAGCCACCCCAGGGGGGGGCGAACACCGGGGAGCTGTTTTTT.

The chain is built from TRBV6-5 and TRBJ1-1; tentatively, D is TRBD1 (6 bases). Per germline, CDR1 MNHEY and CDR2 SVGAGI. This CDR3 is 12 amino acids long. The ends were cut back, 8 bases at V and 1 base at J, with 8 bases in the middle. For the CDR3, the DNA is TGTGCCAGCGAGGGACAGAACACTGAAGCTTTCTTT. This translates into CASEGQNTEAFF.

This clonotype was counted only a few times. The chain is built from TRBV24-1 and TRBJ2-5; D remains unclear. Germline V gives CDR1 KGHDR, CDR2 SFDVKD. This CDR3 is 16 amino acids long. V gave up 3 bases and J gave up 2 bases, with 15 bases separating them. Here the CDR3 DNA reads TGTGCCACCAGTGATCCCGATTCGGCCGAGCAAGAGACCCAGTACTTC. It yields the protein CATSDPDSAEQETQYF.

This clonotype showed up many times. The chain is built from TRBV25-1 and TRBJ1-1; D uncertain. V was cut by 7 bases and J by 8 bases, with 11 bases left in between. Looked up from germline, CDR1 is MGHDK and CDR2 is SYGVNS. This CDR3 has 11 amino acids. This chain's CDR3 is CASTLGTEAFF. The DNA of the CDR3 is TGTGCCAGCACTCTGGGTACAGAAGCTTTCTTT.

The V gene is TRBV6-1, the J gene TRBJ2-1; no reliable D call. There are 14 residues in the CDR3. Germline V gives CDR1 MNHNS, CDR2 SASEGT. V dropped 10 bases and J dropped 5 bases, with 18 bases sitting between them. In nucleotides, the CDR3 is TGTGCCACCGCAGCCGCATTCACGAACAATGAGCAGTTCTTC. This sequence encodes CATAAAFTNNEQFF.

The rearrangement uses TRBV7-8 and TRBJ2-7, with D unresolved. V lost 5 bases and J 2 bases, leaving 16 bases between the germline ends. The germline V gene has CDR1 SGHVS and CDR2 FQNEAQ. The CDR3 length is 15 residues. CDR3 nucleotide sequence: TGTGCCAGCAGCCTATCTCCCACAGAAGCCTACGAGCAGTACGTC. Translated, it gives CASSLSPTEAYEQYV.

There are many counts of this clonotype. V usage is TRBV27 and J usage is TRBJ2-4, with D possibly TRBD2 on 5 matching bases. Trimming pared 3 bases from V and 1 base from J, leaving 13 bases between. CDR1 is MNHEY and CDR2 is SMNVEV in the germline V gene (reference sequence). This CDR3 is 16 amino acids long. CDR3 residues: CASSLVGELAKNIQYF. The CDR3 coding sequence is TGTGCCAGCAGTTTGGTCGGGGAGCTCGCCAAAAACATTCAGTACTTC.

At least ten counts were recorded for this clonotype. The chain couples TRBV28 to TRBJ1-1, with D perhaps TRBD1 (6 bases). CDR3 size: 13 residues. Per germline, CDR1 MDHEN and CDR2 SYDVKM. Trimming left V 6 bases short and J 5 bases short, with 13 bases between. For the CDR3, the DNA is TGTGCCAGCAGACCGGGACAAGTAACTGAAGCTTTCTTT. It codes for CASRPGQVTEAFF.

This chain links TRBV27 with TRBJ1-1, with D possibly TRBD1 on 5 matching bases. V lost 3 bases and J lost 4, with 12 bases in between. Germline V gene sequence: CDR1 MNHEY, CDR2 SMNVEV (reference sequence). The CDR3 extends over 14 amino acids. The chain's CDR3 is CASSLGPAGTEAFF. CDR3 in DNA: TGTGCCAGCAGTTTGGGACCGGCGGGCACTGAAGCTTTCTTT.

This clonotype has just a few counts. This chain joins TRBV9 and TRBJ1-3; D is perhaps TRBD1 (5 bases). Trimming removed 3 bases from V and 10 bases from J, with 17 bases in between. Germline V gene sequence: CDR1 SGDLS, CDR2 YYNGEE. The CDR3 runs 14 residues. This CDR3 is CASSETGTPRTIYF. The CDR3 coding sequence is TGTGCCAGCAGCGAAACCGGGACGCCCAGGACCATATATTTT. Full variable domain (rest looked up from reference TRBV9 and TRBJ1-3): DSGVTQTPKHLITATGQRVTLRCSPRSGDLSVYWYQQSLDQGLQFLIQYYNGEERAKGNILERFSAQQFPDLHSELNLSSLELGDSALYFCASSETGTPRTIYFGEGSWLTVV.

The V call is TRBV2, the J call TRBJ2-6, with TRBD2 as a possible D gene (6 bases). V shed 11 bases and J shed 1 base, with 21 bases lying between them. The CDR3 extends over 17 amino acids. The germline CDR1 and CDR2 sequences are SNHLY and FYNNEI. In DNA form, the CDR3 reads TGTGCCTTCGGCGGCGGGGTTCGGAGGTCTGGGGCCAACGTCCTGACTTTC. This encodes CAFGGGVRRSGANVLTF. Based on the CDR3 plus reference TRBV2 and TRBJ2-6, the full variable domain is EPEVTQTPSHQVTQMGQEVILRCVPISNHLYFYWYRQILGQKVEFLVSFYNNEISEKSEIFDDQFSVERPDGSNFTLKIRSTKLEDSAMYFCAFGGGVRRSGANVLTFGAGSRLTVL.

This clonotype appeared many times. The chain recombines TRBV20-1 with TRBJ2-1; a possible D gene is TRBD2 (6 bases). CDR1 DFQATT and CDR2 SNEGSKA come from the germline V gene (reference sequence). V was clipped by 0 bases and J by 2 bases, with 11 bases between them. The CDR3 covers 15 residues. The CDR3 DNA reads as TGCAGTGCTAGAGATTTGGCGGGGCCCTACAATGAGCAGTTCTTC. The encoded protein is CSARDLAGPYNEQFF.

The table lists this clonotype with a few counts. The rearrangement uses TRBV27 and TRBJ2-1; TRBD1 is a possible D gene (5 bases). Trimming removed 3 bases at V and 10 bases at J, with 13 bases between. Looked up from germline, CDR1 is MNHEY and CDR2 is SMNVEV (reference sequence). CDR3 length: 13 residues. The CDR3 here is CASSFIRDGEQFF. CDR3 bases: TGTGCCAGCAGTTTTATCAGGGATGGCGAGCAGTTCTTC.

V gene TRBV27 combines with J gene TRBJ2-2; D not resolved. V shed 6 bases and J shed 5 bases, with 7 bases lying between them. The CDR3 sequence is 12 residues long. Germline CDR1 and CDR2: MNHEY and SMNVEV (reference sequence). The CDR3 region has the DNA TGTGCCAGCAGGGTGAGGACCGGGGAGCTGTTTTTT. As protein: CASRVRTGELFF.

The rearrangement links TRBV5-4 to TRBJ2-3; 13 nucleotides match TRBD2. CDR3 length: 17 residues. The J segment lost 0 bases and the V segment lost 3 bases, leaving 4 bases of the junction unmatched. The germline V gene has CDR1 SGHNT and CDR2 YYREEE (reference sequence). The CDR3 bases are TGTGCCAGCAGCTGGGGACTAGCGGGGACAAGCACAGATACGCAGTATTTT. Protein: CASSWGLAGTSTDTQYF. Together with reference TRBV5-4 and TRBJ2-3, the CDR3 gives the full variable domain: ETGVTQSPTHLIKTRGQQVTLRCSSQSGHNTVSWYQQALGQGPQFIFQYYREEENGRGNFPPRFSGLQFPNYSSELNVNALELDDSALYLCASSWGLAGTSTDTQYFGPGTRLTVL.